This TCR beta chain is drawn from a study of T cell repertoires in cytomegalovirus infection. This clonotype was counted between two and nine times. The antigen remains unidentified. In TCRdb, the reads were re-called with MiXCR into one record per CDR3 protein. Found here are around 310,000 distinct CDR3 sequences, about 27% of them singletons; the top ten hold around 20%. Regarding the study as a whole: Ex vivo responses were dominated by HLA-C-restricted CMV-specific TCR beta clonotypes.

The sequence came from a human donor in good health (CMV status not recorded). Some clones in this sample may be carry-over from other donors' samples. The sample was cultured PBMCs, taken from culture after CMV antigen stimulation.

The chain's CDR3 is CASSPPGQGTTDTQYF. The CDR3 DNA reads as TGTGCCAGCAGTCCCCCGGGACAGGGTACCACAGATACGCAGTATTTT. The chain couples TRBV6-1 to TRBJ2-3, with TRBD1 identical over 9 bases. The CDR3 loop spans 16 amino acids. V shed 5 bases and J 2 bases; nucleotides not matched to a gene: 8. The germline V gene has CDR1 MNHNS and CDR2 SASEGT.